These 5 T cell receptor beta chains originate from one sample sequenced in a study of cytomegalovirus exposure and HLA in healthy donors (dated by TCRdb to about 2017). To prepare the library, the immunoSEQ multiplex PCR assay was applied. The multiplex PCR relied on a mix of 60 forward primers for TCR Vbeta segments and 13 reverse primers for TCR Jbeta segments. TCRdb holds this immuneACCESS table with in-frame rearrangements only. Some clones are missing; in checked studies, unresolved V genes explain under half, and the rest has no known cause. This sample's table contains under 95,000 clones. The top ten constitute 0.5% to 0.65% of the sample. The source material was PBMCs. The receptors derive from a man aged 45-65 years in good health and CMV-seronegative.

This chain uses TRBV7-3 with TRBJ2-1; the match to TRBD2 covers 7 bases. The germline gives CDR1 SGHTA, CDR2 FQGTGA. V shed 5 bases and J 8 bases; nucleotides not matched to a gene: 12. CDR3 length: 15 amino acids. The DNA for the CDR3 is TGTGCCAGCAGCCCCGGCGGTGGGGGAGGGGATGAGCAGTTCTTC. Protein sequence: CASSPGGGGGDEQFF.

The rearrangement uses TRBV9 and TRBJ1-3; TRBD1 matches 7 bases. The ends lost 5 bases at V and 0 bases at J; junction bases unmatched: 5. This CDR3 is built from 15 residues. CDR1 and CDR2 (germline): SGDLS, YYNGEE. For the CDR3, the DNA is TGTGCCAGCAGACCCTCAGGGGGCTCTGGAAACACCATATATTTT. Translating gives CASRPSGGSGNTIYF. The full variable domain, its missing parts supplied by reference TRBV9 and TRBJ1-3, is DSGVTQTPKHLITATGQRVTLRCSPRSGDLSVYWYQQSLDQGLQFLIQYYNGEERAKGNILERFSAQQFPDLHSELNLSSLELGDSALYFCASRPSGGSGNTIYFGEGSWLTVV.

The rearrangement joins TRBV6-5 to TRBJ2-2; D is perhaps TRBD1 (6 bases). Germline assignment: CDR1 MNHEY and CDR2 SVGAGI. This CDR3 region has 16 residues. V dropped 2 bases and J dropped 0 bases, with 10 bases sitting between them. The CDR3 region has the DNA TGTGCCAGCAGTTACGGACAGACATCGAACACCGGGGAGCTGTTTTTT. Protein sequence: CASSYGQTSNTGELFF.

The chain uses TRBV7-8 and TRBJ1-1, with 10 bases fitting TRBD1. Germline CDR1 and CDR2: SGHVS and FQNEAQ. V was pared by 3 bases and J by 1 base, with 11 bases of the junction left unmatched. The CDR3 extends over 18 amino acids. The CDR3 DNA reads TGTGCCAGCAGCTTGGGACAGGGGACATTAATCGGGAACACTGAAGCTTTCTTT. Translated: CASSLGQGTLIGNTEAFF.

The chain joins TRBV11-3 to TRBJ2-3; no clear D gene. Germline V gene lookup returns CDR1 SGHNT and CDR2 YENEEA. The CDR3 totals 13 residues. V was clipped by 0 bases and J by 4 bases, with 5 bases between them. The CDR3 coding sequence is TGTGCCAGCAGCTTAGATCTTGCAGATACGCAGTATTTT. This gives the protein CASSLDLADTQYF. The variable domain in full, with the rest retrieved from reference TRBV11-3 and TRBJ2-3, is EAGVVQSPRYKIIEKKQPVAFWCNPISGHNTLYWYLQNLGQGPELLIRYENEEAVDDSQLPKDRFSAERLKGVDSTLKIQPAELGDSAVYLCASSLDLADTQYFGPGTRLTVL.